Listed here is a single T cell receptor (beta chain). An end of the junction does not agree with germline; a read error may underlie this. This specimen belongs to a study of blood T cell repertoires in COVID-19. Study information: Sample material is recorded as cDNA or gDNA derived from T cells, B-cell-depleted T cells, or PBMCs.

As handled by the study authors: The assay estimated nucleated cells by amplifying reference gene primers. TCRdb's copy holds only in-frame clones and misses some; the assay was immunoSEQ multiplex PCR. D and trimming were read from the DNA, whereas the V and J calls and clone size are those reported in that table. The sample lists fewer than 95,000 clones, around 72% occurring once. Germline CDR1 reads MNHEY; CDR2 reads SVGEGT. This CDR3 is 11 amino acids long. The chain employs TRBV6-2 or TRBV6-3 and TRBJ1-5; D not resolved. Sequenced material: peripheral blood. The TCR was taken from a woman aged 80 or over with acute or convalescent COVID-19. The chain's CDR3 is CASSYGQAQHF. CDR3 bases: TGTGCCAGCAGTTACGGTCAGGCCCAGCATTTT.